Shown below are 10 T cell receptor beta chains from a single sample sequenced in a study of blood T cell repertoires in COVID-19. Some clones are missing from TCRdb's copy, which holds only in-frame ones; the method was immunoSEQ multiplex PCR. The data contain roughly 280,000 clones, about 89% of them singletons. The material sequenced was peripheral blood. The receptors stem from a middle-aged man with active or convalescent COVID-19.

The chain has TRBV5-6 and TRBJ2-5, with TRBD1 matching over 9 bases. CDR3 length: 14 amino acids. With V trimmed by 4 bases and J by 1 base, 2 bases remained unmatched. Germline-derived CDR1 and CDR2 are SGHDT and YYEEEE. This CDR3 is CASSRGQGQETQYF. In nucleotides, the CDR3 is TGTGCCAGCAGCCGGGGACAGGGCCAAGAGACCCAGTACTTC.

V is TRBV5-8 and J is TRBJ2-7, with D possibly TRBD1 on 5 matching bases. Germline V lookup: CDR1 SGHTS, CDR2 YDEGEE. The CDR3 totals 14 residues. Trimming cost V 3 bases and J 6 bases, with 16 bases left between them. CDR3 amino acids: CASSSRSGWGEQYF. The CDR3 region has the DNA TGTGCCAGCAGCTCGAGATCAGGGTGGGGCGAGCAGTACTTC.

The V gene is TRBV18, the J gene TRBJ2-4; no definite D call. V dropped 5 bases and J dropped 0 bases, with 5 bases sitting between them. This CDR3 is built from 13 residues. The germline gives CDR1 KGHSH, CDR2 LQKENI. Here the CDR3 DNA reads TGTGCCAGCTCAGACTTAGCCAAAAACATTCAGTACTTC. It yields the protein CASSDLAKNIQYF. Full variable domain (outside the CDR3, taken from reference TRBV18 and TRBJ2-4): NAGVMQNPRHLVRRRGQEARLRCSPMKGHSHVYWYRQLPEEGLKFMVYLQKENIIDESGMPKERFSAEFPKEGPSILRIQQVVRGDSAAYFCASSDLAKNIQYFGAGTRLSVL.

This chain connects TRBV2 to TRBJ2-3, with 14 bases lining up with TRBD2. The CDR3 contains 17 residues. The trim removed 5 bases at V and 0 bases at J, leaving 4 bases unmatched. From germline, CDR1 is SNHLY and CDR2 FYNNEI. The DNA for the CDR3 is TGTGCCAGCAGTACGGGACTAGCGGGGGCCAGCACAGATACGCAGTATTTT. It yields the protein CASSTGLAGASTDTQYF.

The chain is built from TRBV4-2 and TRBJ2-2, with D perhaps TRBD1 (6 bases). CDR3 size: 16 residues. Germline CDR1 and CDR2: LGHNA and YNFKEQ. Trimming stripped 0 bases from V and 6 bases from J, with 14 bases between. CDR3: CASSQERAGVAGELFF. The CDR3 DNA reads TGTGCCAGCAGCCAAGAAAGGGCAGGGGTGGCCGGGGAGCTGTTTTTT.

The chain joins TRBV19 to TRBJ2-3; TRBD1 agrees at 9 bases. In germline, CDR1 is LNHDA, CDR2 SQIVND (reference sequence). CDR3 size: 13 residues. V shed 10 bases and J 2 bases; nucleotides not matched to a gene: 4. The CDR3 is CATGQGNTDTQYF. DNA for the CDR3: TGTGCCACCGGACAGGGGAACACAGATACGCAGTATTTT.

This clone was recorded a few times. V usage is TRBV15 and J usage is TRBJ1-5; D is perhaps TRBD1 (6 bases). V was trimmed by 2 bases and J by 0 bases, leaving 17 bases between them. Germline values: CDR1 LNHNV, CDR2 YYDKDF (reference sequence). This CDR3 comprises 18 residues. The CDR3 is CATSRILSTGYSNQPQHF. CDR3 nucleotide sequence: TGTGCCACCAGCAGAATCCTCTCGACAGGATATAGCAATCAGCCCCAGCATTTT.

This chain joins TRBV10-1 and TRBJ1-2; tentatively, D is TRBD1 (6 bases). Germline V gives CDR1 WNHNN, CDR2 SYGVQD (reference sequence). V was shortened by 6 bases and J by 6 bases, with 14 bases between the two germline ends. The length of the CDR3 is 13 residues. The CDR3 protein is CASSPGTNHGYTF. CDR3 nucleotide sequence: TGCGCCAGCAGCCCCGGGACAAACCATGGCTACACCTTC.

The J gene is TRBJ2-5, the V gene TRBV6-1; perhaps TRBD1 as D (7 bases). With 2 bases removed from V and 3 bases from J, the gap between germline ends came to 16 bases. Looked up from germline, CDR1 is MNHNS and CDR2 is SASEGT. The CDR3 has 16 residues. The CDR3 loop is CASSELRGAREETQYF. For the CDR3, the DNA is TGTGCCAGCAGTGAACTCAGGGGGGCGCGGGAAGAGACCCAGTACTTC.

The gene calls are TRBV3-1 (or the pseudogene TRBV3-2) and TRBJ1-5; the D gene is possibly TRBD1 (6 bases). Deletions cut 6 bases from V and 7 bases from J, with 16 bases between. CDR3 size: 14 residues. The germline gives CDR1 LGHDT, CDR2 YNNKEL (reference sequence). The CDR3 reads CASSPQAQGQPQHF. DNA of the CDR3: TGTGCCAGCAGTCCCCAGGCGCAGGGGCAGCCCCAGCATTTT.